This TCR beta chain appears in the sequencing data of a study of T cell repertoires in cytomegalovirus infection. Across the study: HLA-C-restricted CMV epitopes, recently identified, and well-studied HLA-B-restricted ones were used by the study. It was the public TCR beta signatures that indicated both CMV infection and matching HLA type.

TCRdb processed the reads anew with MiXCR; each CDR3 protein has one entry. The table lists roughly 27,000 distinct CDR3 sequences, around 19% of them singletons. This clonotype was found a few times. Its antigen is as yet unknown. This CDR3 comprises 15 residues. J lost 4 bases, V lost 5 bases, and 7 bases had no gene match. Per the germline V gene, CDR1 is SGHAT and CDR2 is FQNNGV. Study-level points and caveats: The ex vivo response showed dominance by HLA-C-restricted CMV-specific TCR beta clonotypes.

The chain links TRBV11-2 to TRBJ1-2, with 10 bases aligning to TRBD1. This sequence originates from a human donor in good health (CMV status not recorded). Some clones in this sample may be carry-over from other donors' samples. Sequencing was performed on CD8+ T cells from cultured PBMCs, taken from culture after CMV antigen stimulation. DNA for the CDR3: TGTGCCAGCAGCCTCCGACAGGGGGCTAGCTATGGCTACACCTTC. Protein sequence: CASSLRQGASYGYTF.